The rows below give T cell receptor beta chains drawn from one sample of a study of blood T cell repertoires in COVID-19. Using immunoSEQ multiplex PCR, the repertoire was profiled, and TCRdb retains in-frame clones only, with some absent. There are about 390,000 clones in the sample; around nine tenths occur only once, and about a tenth lies in the top ten. Sequencing used PBMCs or T cells enriched from blood (not recorded which). These receptors came from a woman in her 50s who had recovered from COVID-19. CDR3s include the opening cysteine and the closing phenylalanine or tryptophan. The order of the fields is V gene, CDR3 length, J gene, clone size, D gene, CDR3 DNA, CDR3 protein. D genes are given only for firm matches. Not all rows give a size; the values are once, few, many and, for expanded clones, a class.

TRBV5-6	14	TRBJ1-1	NA	NA	TGTGCCAGCAGCTCCCCGTCCTTGAACACTGAAGCTTTCTTT	CASSSPSLNTEAFF
TRBV18	16	TRBJ2-5	NA	TRBD2	TGTGCCAGCTCACCAACCAGCGGGGGGCCTCAAGAGACCCAGTACTTC	CASSPTSGGPQETQYF
TRBV6-5	16	TRBJ2-3	NA	NA	TGTGCCAGCAGTTACTCGGTGTACAGTCGCACAGATACGCAGTATTTT	CASSYSVYSRTDTQYF
TRBV5-1	15	TRBJ1-4	once	NA	TGCGCCAGCAGCTTGGCCGAGAGTTCAAAGGAAAAACTGTTTTTT	CASSLAESSKEKLFF
TRBV19	16	TRBJ1-1	NA	NA	TGTGCCAGTACCCTGGGGGCAGGGTATATGAACACTGAAGCTTTCTTT	CASTLGAGYMNTEAFF
TRBV28	14	TRBJ1-2	NA	NA	TGTGCCAGCAGTTTACTACTCGCTAACTATGGCTACACCTTC	CASSLLLANYGYTF
TRBV18	17	TRBJ1-4	NA	TRBD1	TGTGCCAGCTCACCGGGGACAGGGGCCTCAACTAATGAAAAACTGTTTTTT	CASSPGTGASTNEKLFF
TRBV10-3	14	TRBJ2-7	NA	NA	TGTGCCATCAGACAGGGAAAGACCCACTACGAGCAGTACTTC	CAIRQGKTHYEQYF
TRBV6-5	12	TRBJ1-6	NA	NA	TGTGCCAGCAGCCCCAGGGGACTAACCCTCCACTTT	CASSPRGLTLHF
TRBV28	16	TRBJ1-4	once	NA	TGTGCCAGCAGTTTATTGAGTCAGGGGTGGAGTGAAAAACTGTTTTTT	CASSLLSQGWSEKLFF
TRBV3-1/TRBV3-2	14	TRBJ2-1	NA	NA	TGTGCCAGCAGCCATCAGAACTCCTACAATGAGCAGTTCTTC	CASSHQNSYNEQFF
TRBV2	14	TRBJ2-2	NA	NA	TGTGCCAGCAAGGGGGACGGGAACACCGGGGAGCTGTTTTTT	CASKGDGNTGELFF
TRBV30	13	TRBJ1-2	NA	NA	TGTGCCTGGAGTGGATCAGGGTTCCATGGCTACACCTTC	CAWSGSGFHGYTF
TRBV2	15	TRBJ2-7	NA	TRBD2	TGTGCCAGCAGTAGATCCCCTAGCGGGGGTTACGAGCAGTACTTC	CASSRSPSGGYEQYF
TRBV20-1	13	TRBJ2-3	once	NA	TGCAGTGCTAGTTCCCCCAACACAGATACGCAGTATTTT	CSASSPNTDTQYF
TRBV11-2	14	TRBJ2-5	NA	TRBD1	TGTGCCAGCAGCTCCGGACAGGGTGGAGAGACCCAGTACTTC	CASSSGQGGETQYF
TRBV5-6	14	TRBJ1-2	few	NA	TGTGCCAGCAGCTTGCGGGAGGGTATCTATGGCTACACCTTC	CASSLREGIYGYTF
TRBV15	16	TRBJ2-1	NA	TRBD2	TGTGCCACCAGCAGAGGACTAGCGGGGGCTGACAATGAGCAGTTCTTC	CATSRGLAGADNEQFF
TRBV11-3	19	TRBJ2-1	NA	TRBD2	TGTGCCAGCAGCTTCCATGGGACTAGCGGGGTTAGGTCCTACAATGAGCAGTTCTTC	CASSFHGTSGVRSYNEQFF
TRBV2	16	TRBJ2-3	NA	NA	TGTGCCAGCAGTGACGAAGGTGGGAGTCGCACAGATACGCAGTATTTT	CASSDEGGSRTDTQYF
TRBV20-1	11	TRBJ2-6	NA	NA	TGCAGTGCTCTTGGGGCCAACGTCCTGACTTTC	CSALGANVLTF
TRBV7-9	16	TRBJ2-1	NA	TRBD2	TGTGCCAGCAGCATGACTAGCGGGGCCTACTACAATGAGCAGTTCTTC	CASSMTSGAYYNEQFF
TRBV6-2/TRBV6-3	14	TRBJ2-1	NA	TRBD2	TGTGCCAGCAGTTTCGCGGGGGGCCGGGGTGAGCAGTTCTTC	CASSFAGGRGEQFF
TRBV3-1/TRBV3-2	15	TRBJ2-6	NA	NA	TGTGCCAGCAGCCAACTACTCTCTGGGGCCAACGTCCTGACTTTC	CASSQLLSGANVLTF
TRBV5-4	15	TRBJ1-5	NA	TRBD1	TGTGCCAGCAGTAATGGGGGACAGGGTACGCAGCCCCAGCATTTT	CASSNGGQGTQPQHF
TRBV5-1	15	TRBJ2-3	NA	TRBD1	TGCGCCAGCAGCCCCGGACAGGCAAGCACAGATACGCAGTATTTT	CASSPGQASTDTQYF
TRBV27	14	TRBJ1-6	NA	NA	TGTGCCAGCAGCCTACAGGGTCTTAATTCACCCCTCCACTTT	CASSLQGLNSPLHF
TRBV5-1	14	TRBJ1-1	NA	TRBD1	TGCGCCAGCAGGTCGGGACAGGGGAACACTGAAGCTTTCTTT	CASRSGQGNTEAFF
TRBV2	15	TRBJ1-2	NA	NA	TGTGCCAGCAGTGAAGGGGCAGCCCTAAACTATGGCTACACCTTC	CASSEGAALNYGYTF
TRBV19	14	TRBJ1-5	NA	NA	TGTGCCAGTAGTATCAGGGATAGCAATCAGCCCCAGCATTTT	CASSIRDSNQPQHF
TRBV7-2	16	TRBJ2-1	NA	TRBD2	TGTGCCAGCAGCCCCGTTAGCGGGGGGGCCTCCAATGAGCAGTTCTTC	CASSPVSGGASNEQFF
TRBV3-1/TRBV3-2	17	TRBJ1-2	NA	NA	TGTGCCAGCAGCCTAAGTACGACAGCTGGCCTTGGTTATGGCTACACCTTC	CASSLSTTAGLGYGYTF
TRBV27	15	TRBJ2-1	NA	NA	TGTGCCAGCAACCCGGACTCCCCGGTCTACAATGAGCAGTTCTTC	CASNPDSPVYNEQFF
TRBV11-2	15	TRBJ2-5	NA	NA	TGTGCCAGCAGCTTCTCCGGAGTTAAGGTGGAGACCCAGTACTTC	CASSFSGVKVETQYF
TRBV2	16	TRBJ1-4	NA	NA	TGTGCCAGCAGCGACAGGTTTACCGCAACTAATGAAAAACTGTTTTTT	CASSDRFTATNEKLFF
TRBV7-9	15	TRBJ1-3	NA	TRBD1	TGTGCCAGCAGCTTAAGGGGGCTGTCTGGAAACACCATATATTTT	CASSLRGLSGNTIYF
TRBV11-2	14	TRBJ2-7	few	TRBD1	TGTGCCAGCAAGTTGGGACAGGGGGCTTACGAGCAGTACTTC	CASKLGQGAYEQYF
TRBV27	12	TRBJ1-2	NA	NA	TGTGCCAGCAGACAGGGAAACTATGGCTACACCTTC	CASRQGNYGYTF
TRBV7-9	14	TRBJ2-7	NA	TRBD1	TGTGCCAGCAGCCTAGGACAGGGAACGGACGAGCAGTACTTC	CASSLGQGTDEQYF
TRBV5-8	15	TRBJ1-2	NA	NA	TGTGCCAGCAGCCCCTCATCGGGTAGGATCTATGGCTACACCTTC	CASSPSSGRIYGYTF
TRBV12-3/TRBV12-4	13	TRBJ2-3	NA	NA	TGTGCCAGCAGTTTTGTGTCCGCAGATACGCAGTATTTT	CASSFVSADTQYF
TRBV30	13	TRBJ1-1	NA	TRBD1	TGTGCCTGGAGGAGGGACAGCTACACTGAAGCTTTCTTT	CAWRRDSYTEAFF
TRBV5-1	16	TRBJ1-1	NA	NA	TGCGCCAGCAGTATAAAAGGGCCCAGGGCTAACGTCGAAGCTTTCTTT	CASSIKGPRANVEAFF